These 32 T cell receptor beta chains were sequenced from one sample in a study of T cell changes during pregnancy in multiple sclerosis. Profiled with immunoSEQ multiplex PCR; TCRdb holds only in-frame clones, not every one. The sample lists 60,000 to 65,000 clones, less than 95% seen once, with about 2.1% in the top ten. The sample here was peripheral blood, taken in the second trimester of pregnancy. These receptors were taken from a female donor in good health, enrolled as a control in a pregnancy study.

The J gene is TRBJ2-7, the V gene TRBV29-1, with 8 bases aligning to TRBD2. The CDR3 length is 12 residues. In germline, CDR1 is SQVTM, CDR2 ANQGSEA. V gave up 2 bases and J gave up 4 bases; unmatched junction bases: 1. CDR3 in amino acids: CSVESGSYEQYF. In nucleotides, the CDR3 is TGCAGCGTTGAAAGCGGGAGTTACGAGCAGTACTTC.

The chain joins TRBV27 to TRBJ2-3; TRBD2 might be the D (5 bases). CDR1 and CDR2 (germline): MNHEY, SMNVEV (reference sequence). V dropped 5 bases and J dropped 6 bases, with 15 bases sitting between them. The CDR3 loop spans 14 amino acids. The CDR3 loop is CASSPQRTVDTQYF. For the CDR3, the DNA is TGTGCCAGCAGTCCCCAAAGGACTGTGGATACGCAGTATTTT.

DNA of the CDR3: TGTGCCAGCAGTCCCGAGGGGACAGGGGCGGCTAAAAACATTCAGTACTTC. Protein sequence: CASSPEGTGAAKNIQYF. The V gene is TRBV5-4, the J gene TRBJ2-4, with 10 bases fitting TRBD1. This CDR3 has 17 amino acids. Per the germline V gene, CDR1 is SGHNT and CDR2 is YYREEE (reference sequence). After removal of 5 bases from V and 4 bases from J, the junction contained 12 bases not matched to a gene.

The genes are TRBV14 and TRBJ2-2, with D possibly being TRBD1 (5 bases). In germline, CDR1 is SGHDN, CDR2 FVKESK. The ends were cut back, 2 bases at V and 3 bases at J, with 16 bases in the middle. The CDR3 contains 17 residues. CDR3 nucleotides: TGTGCCAGCAGCCAACAGATGCTGTCAGGGCACACCGGGGAGCTGTTTTTT. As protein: CASSQQMLSGHTGELFF.

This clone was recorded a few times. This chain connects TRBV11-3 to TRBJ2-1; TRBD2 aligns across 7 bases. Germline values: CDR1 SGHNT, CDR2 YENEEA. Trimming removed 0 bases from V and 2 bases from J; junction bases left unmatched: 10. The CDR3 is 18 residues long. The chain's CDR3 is CASSLEGRIAGPYNEQFF. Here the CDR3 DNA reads TGTGCCAGCAGCTTAGAGGGGAGAATAGCGGGTCCCTACAATGAGCAGTTCTTC.

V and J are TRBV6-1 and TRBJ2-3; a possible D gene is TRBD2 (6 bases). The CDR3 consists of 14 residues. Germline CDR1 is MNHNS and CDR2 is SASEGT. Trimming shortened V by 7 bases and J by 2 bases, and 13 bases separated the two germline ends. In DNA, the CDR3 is TGTGCCAGCATCCCGGGACTTCACACAGATACGCAGTATTTT. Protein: CASIPGLHTDTQYF.

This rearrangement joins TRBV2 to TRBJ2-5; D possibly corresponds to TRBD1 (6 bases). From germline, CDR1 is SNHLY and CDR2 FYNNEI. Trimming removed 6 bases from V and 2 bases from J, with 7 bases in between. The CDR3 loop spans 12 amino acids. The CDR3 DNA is TGTGCCAGCAGCGGACAGCAAGAGACCCAGTACTTC. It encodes CASSGQQETQYF.

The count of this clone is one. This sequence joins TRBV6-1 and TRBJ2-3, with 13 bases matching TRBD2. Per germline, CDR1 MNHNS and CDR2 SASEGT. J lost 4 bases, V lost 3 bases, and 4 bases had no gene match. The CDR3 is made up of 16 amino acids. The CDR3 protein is CASSERTSGSADTQYF. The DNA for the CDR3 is TGTGCCAGCAGTGAGAGGACTAGCGGGAGTGCAGATACGCAGTATTTT.

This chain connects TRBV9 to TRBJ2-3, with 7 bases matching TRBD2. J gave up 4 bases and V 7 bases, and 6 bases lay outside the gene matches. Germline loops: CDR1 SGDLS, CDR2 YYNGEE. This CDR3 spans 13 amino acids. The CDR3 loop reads CASGAGDADTQYF. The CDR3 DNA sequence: TGTGCCAGCGGGGCGGGGGATGCAGATACGCAGTATTTT.

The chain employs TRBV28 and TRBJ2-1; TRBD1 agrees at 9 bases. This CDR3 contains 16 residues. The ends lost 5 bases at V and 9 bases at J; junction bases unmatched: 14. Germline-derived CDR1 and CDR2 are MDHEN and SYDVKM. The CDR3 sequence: CASSALGTGYYGEQFF. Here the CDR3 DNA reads TGTGCCAGCAGTGCGCTCGGGACAGGGTATTATGGTGAGCAGTTCTTC. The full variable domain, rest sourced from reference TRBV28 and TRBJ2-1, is DVKVTQSSRYLVKRTGEKVFLECVQDMDHENMFWYRQDPGLGLRLIYFSYDVKMKEKGDIPEGYSVSREKKERFSLILESASTNQTSMYLCASSALGTGYYGEQFFGPGTRLTVL.

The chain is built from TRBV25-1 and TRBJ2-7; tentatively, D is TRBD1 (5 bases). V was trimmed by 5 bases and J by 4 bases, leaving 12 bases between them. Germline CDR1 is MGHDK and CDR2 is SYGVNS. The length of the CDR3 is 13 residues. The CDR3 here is CASSPAGSYEQYF. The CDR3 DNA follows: TGTGCCAGCAGTCCCGCAGGGTCGTACGAGCAGTACTTC.

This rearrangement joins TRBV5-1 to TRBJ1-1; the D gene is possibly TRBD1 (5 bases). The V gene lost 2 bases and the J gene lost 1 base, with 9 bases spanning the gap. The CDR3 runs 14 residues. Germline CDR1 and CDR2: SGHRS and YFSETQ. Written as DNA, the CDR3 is TGCGCCAGCAGCTTAGGGGCTAAGAACACTGAAGCTTTCTTT. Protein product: CASSLGAKNTEAFF.

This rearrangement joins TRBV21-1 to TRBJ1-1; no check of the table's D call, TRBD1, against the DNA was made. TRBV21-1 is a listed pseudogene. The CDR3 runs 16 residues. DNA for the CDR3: TGTGCCAGCAGCGAACGGGACAGGGACAAGAACACTGAAGCTTTCTTT. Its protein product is CASSERDRDKNTEAFF.

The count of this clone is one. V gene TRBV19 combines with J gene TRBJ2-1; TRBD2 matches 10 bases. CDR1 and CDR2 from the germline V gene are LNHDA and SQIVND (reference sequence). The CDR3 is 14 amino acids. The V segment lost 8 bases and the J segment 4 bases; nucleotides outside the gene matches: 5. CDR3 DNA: TGTGCCAGTTCCGGACTAGCGGCGTACAATGAGCAGTTCTTC. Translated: CASSGLAAYNEQFF. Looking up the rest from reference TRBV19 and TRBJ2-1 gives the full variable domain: DGGITQSPKYLFRKEGQNVTLSCEQNLNHDAMYWYRQDPGQGLRLIYYSQIVNDFQKGDIAEGYSVSREKKESFPLTVTSAQKNPTAFYLCASSGLAAYNEQFFGPGTRLTVL.

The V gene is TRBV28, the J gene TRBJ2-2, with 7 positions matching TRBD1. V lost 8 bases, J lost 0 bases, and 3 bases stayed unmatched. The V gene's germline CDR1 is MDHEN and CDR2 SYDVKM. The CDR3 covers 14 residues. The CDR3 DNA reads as TGTGCCAGCTCGGGACAGTCGAACACCGGGGAGCTGTTTTTT. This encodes CASSGQSNTGELFF.

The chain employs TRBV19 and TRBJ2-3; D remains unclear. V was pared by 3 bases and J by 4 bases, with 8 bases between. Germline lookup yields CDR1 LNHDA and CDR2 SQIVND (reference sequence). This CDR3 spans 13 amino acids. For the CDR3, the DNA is TGTGCCAGTAGTATCGCTACCTCAGATACGCAGTATTTT. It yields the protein CASSIATSDTQYF.

The CDR3 DNA follows: TGCGCCAGCAGCTTCCGACAGGGCTTTTCCTACGAGCAGTACTTC. The encoded protein is CASSFRQGFSYEQYF. The rearrangement joins TRBV5-1 to TRBJ2-7, with TRBD1 matching 7 bases. The CDR3 is 15 residues long. Germline V gene sequence: CDR1 SGHRS, CDR2 YFSETQ. V dropped 2 bases and J dropped 1; count of bases not matched to a gene: 6.

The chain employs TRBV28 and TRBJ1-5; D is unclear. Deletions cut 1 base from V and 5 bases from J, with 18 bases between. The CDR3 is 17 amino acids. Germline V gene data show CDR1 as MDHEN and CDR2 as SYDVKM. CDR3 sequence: CASSLLSGRVGDQPQHF. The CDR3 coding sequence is TGTGCCAGCAGTTTATTATCGGGTCGCGTGGGTGATCAGCCCCAGCATTTT.

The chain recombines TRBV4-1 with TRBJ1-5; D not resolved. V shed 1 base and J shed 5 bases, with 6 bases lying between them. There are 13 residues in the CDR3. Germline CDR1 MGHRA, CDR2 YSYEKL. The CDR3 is CASSQVVDQPQHF. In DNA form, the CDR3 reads TGCGCCAGCAGCCAAGTAGTGGATCAGCCCCAGCATTTT.

The CDR3 DNA reads as TGTGCCAGCAGCCCGACAGGGGGCAGCCCAGAGACCCAGTACTTC. It yields the protein CASSPTGGSPETQYF. V usage is TRBV6-1 and J usage is TRBJ2-5; the match to TRBD1 covers 10 bases. Germline V gene lookup returns CDR1 MNHNS and CDR2 SASEGT. V was clipped by 6 bases and J by 4 bases; unmatched bases: 8. The CDR3 runs to 15 residues.

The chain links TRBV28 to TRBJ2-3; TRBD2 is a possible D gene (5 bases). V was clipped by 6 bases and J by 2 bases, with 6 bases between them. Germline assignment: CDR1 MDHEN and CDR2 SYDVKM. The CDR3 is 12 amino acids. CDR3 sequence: CASREDTDTQYF. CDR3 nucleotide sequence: TGTGCCAGCAGGGAGGACACAGATACGCAGTATTTT.

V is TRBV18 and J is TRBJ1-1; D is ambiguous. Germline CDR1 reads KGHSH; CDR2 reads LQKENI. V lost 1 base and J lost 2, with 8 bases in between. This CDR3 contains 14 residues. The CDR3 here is CASSPLVRNTEAFF. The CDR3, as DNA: TGTGCCAGCTCACCACTCGTCCGTAACACTGAAGCTTTCTTT. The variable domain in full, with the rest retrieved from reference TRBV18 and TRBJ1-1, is NAGVMQNPRHLVRRRGQEARLRCSPMKGHSHVYWYRQLPEEGLKFMVYLQKENIIDESGMPKERFSAEFPKEGPSILRIQQVVRGDSAAYFCASSPLVRNTEAFFGQGTRLTVV.

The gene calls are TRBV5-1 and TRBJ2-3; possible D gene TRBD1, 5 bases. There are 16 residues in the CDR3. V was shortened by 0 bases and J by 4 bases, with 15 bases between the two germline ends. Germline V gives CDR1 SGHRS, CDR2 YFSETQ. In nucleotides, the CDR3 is TGCGCCAGCAGCTTGGCCGAGCAGGGCCGGGCAGATACGCAGTATTTT. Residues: CASSLAEQGRADTQYF. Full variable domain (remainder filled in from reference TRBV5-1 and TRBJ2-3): KAGVTQTPRYLIKTRGQQVTLSCSPISGHRSVSWYQQTPGQGLQFLFEYFSETQRNKGNFPGRFSGRQFSNSRSEMNVSTLELGDSALYLCASSLAEQGRADTQYFGPGTRLTVL.

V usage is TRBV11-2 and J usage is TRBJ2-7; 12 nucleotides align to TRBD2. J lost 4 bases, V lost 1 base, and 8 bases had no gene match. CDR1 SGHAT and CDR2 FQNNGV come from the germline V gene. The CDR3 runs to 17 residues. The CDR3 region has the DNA TGTGCCAGCAGCTTAGTCGCGACTAGCGGGAGTTGGTACGAGCAGTACTTC. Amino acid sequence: CASSLVATSGSWYEQYF.

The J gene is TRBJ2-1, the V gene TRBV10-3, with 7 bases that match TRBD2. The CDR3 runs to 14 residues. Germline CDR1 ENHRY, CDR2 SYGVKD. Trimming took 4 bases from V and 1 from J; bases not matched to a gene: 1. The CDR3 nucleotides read TGTGCCATCAGTGGCGGGAGTTCCTACAATGAGCAGTTCTTC. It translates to CAISGGSSYNEQFF.

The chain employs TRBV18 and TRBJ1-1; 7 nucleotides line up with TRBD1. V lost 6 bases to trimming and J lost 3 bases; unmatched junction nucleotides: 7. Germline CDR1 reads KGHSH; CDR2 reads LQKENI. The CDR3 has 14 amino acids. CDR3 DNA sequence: TGTGCCAGCTCCACAGGGGCCGGGCACACTGAAGCTTTCTTT. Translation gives CASSTGAGHTEAFF. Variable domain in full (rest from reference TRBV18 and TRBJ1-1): NAGVMQNPRHLVRRRGQEARLRCSPMKGHSHVYWYRQLPEEGLKFMVYLQKENIIDESGMPKERFSAEFPKEGPSILRIQQVVRGDSAAYFCASSTGAGHTEAFFGQGTRLTVV.

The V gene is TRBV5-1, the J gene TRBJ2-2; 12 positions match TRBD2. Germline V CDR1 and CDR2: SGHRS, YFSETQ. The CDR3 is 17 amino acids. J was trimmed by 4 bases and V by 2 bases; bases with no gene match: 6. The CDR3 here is CASSFPSGGVPTGELFF. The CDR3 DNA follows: TGCGCCAGCAGCTTTCCTAGCGGGGGGGTACCCACCGGGGAGCTGTTTTTT.

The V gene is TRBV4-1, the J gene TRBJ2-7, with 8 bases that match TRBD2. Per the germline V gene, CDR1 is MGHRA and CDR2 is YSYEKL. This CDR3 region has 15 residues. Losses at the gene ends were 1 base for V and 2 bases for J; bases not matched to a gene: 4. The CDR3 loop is CASSQAGGKPYEQYF. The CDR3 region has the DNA TGCGCCAGCAGCCAAGCGGGAGGGAAACCCTACGAGCAGTACTTC.

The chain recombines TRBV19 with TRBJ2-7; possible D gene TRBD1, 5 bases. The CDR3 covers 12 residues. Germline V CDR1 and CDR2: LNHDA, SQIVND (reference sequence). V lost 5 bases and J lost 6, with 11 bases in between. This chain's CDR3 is CASSQGLGEQYF. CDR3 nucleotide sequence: TGTGCCAGTAGTCAGGGTTTGGGCGAGCAGTACTTC. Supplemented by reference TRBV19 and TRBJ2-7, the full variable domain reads DGGITQSPKYLFRKEGQNVTLSCEQNLNHDAMYWYRQDPGQGLRLIYYSQIVNDFQKGDIAEGYSVSREKKESFPLTVTSAQKNPTAFYLCASSQGLGEQYFGPGTRLTVT.

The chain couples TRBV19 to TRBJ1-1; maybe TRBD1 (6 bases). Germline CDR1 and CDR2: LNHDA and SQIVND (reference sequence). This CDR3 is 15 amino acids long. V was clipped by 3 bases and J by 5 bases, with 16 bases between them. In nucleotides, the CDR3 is TGTGCCAGTAGTATTGTCGGGGGGCCGGGGACTGAAGCTTTCTTT. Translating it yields CASSIVGGPGTEAFF.

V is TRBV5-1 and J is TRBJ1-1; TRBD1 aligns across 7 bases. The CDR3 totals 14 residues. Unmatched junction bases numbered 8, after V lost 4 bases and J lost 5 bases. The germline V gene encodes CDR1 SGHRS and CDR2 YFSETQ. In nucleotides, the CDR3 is TGCGCCAGCAGCCTGGACAGGAGTTTGACTGAAGCTTTCTTT. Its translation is CASSLDRSLTEAFF.

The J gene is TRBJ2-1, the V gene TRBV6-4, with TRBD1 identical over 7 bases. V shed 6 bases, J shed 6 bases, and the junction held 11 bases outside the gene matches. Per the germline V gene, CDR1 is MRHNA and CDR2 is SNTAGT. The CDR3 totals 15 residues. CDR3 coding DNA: TGTGCCAGCAGCCACCCTGGACAGGCCGGCAATGAGCAGTTCTTC. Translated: CASSHPGQAGNEQFF.